Below, 16 T cell receptor beta chains from the same sample are listed, as sequenced in a study of shared clonotypes between healthy human individuals. Naive-designated CD8 cells lacked CD45RO, were positively enriched for CCR7, and omitted terminally differentiated effector memory CD45RA+ cells. Clones were sequenced by immunoSEQ multiplex PCR, and TCRdb holds only the in-frame ones, with some missing. The repertoire includes about 1.9 million clones, around 95% of them detected once, and approximately 1.7% sits in the top ten. Sequencing was performed on naive CD8+ T cells from PBMCs. Receptors were obtained from a man younger than 35 in good health. Some clones in this sample may be carry-over from other donors' samples.

As concerns this clone: The same CDR3 arises from other DNA sequences in this sample as well. The CDR3 DNA follows: TGTGCCAGCAGCGTAGCAGGCAATGAGCAGTTCTTC. Its protein product is CASSVAGNEQFF. The genes are TRBV9 and TRBJ2-1; no definite D call. Trimming removed 0 bases at V and 6 bases at J, with 4 bases between. Germline CDR1 SGDLS, CDR2 YYNGEE. The CDR3 consists of 12 residues.

The chain employs TRBV11-2 and TRBJ2-2; D ambiguous. Germline V gives CDR1 SGHAT, CDR2 FQNNGV. This CDR3 contains 19 residues. The ends were cut back, 1 base at V and 6 bases at J, with 24 bases in the middle. CDR3 nucleotide sequence: TGTGCCAGCAGCTTAGCACCCCTCACCGGCAGCCCTAGTGCCGGGGAGCTGTTTTTT. Its translation is CASSLAPLTGSPSAGELFF.

This chain uses TRBV28 with TRBJ1-5; D is perhaps TRBD1 (6 bases). This CDR3 is built from 14 residues. With 6 bases removed from V and 6 bases from J, the gap between germline ends came to 15 bases. Per germline, CDR1 MDHEN and CDR2 SYDVKM. The CDR3 protein is CASRYRATGQPQHF. CDR3 nucleotides: TGTGCCAGCAGGTACAGGGCTACGGGTCAGCCCCAGCATTTT.

The count of this clone is one. This chain connects TRBV28 to TRBJ1-5, with 9 positions matching TRBD1. Trimming cost V 4 bases and J 5 bases; bases outside gene matches: 18. This CDR3 has 19 amino acids. The V gene's germline CDR1 is MDHEN and CDR2 SYDVKM. The CDR3 spells CASSSSGTGFHFPHQPQHF. The CDR3 DNA is TGTGCCAGCAGTTCATCAGGGACAGGGTTCCATTTTCCTCATCAGCCCCAGCATTTT.

This clone was found once. This chain links TRBV9 with TRBJ2-7, with D hard to call. This CDR3 comprises 12 residues. Trimming shortened V by 3 bases and J by 4 bases, and 8 bases separated the two germline ends. Looked up from germline, CDR1 is SGDLS and CDR2 is YYNGEE. The CDR3 is CASSADTYEQYF. DNA for the CDR3: TGTGCCAGCAGCGCCGACACGTACGAGCAGTACTTC.

The V call is TRBV29-1, the J call TRBJ2-2, with D perhaps TRBD1 or TRBD2 (6 bases each). Germline assignment: CDR1 SQVTM and CDR2 ANQGSEA. The V end was cut by 1 base, the J end by 4 bases, with 13 bases between. The CDR3 spans 15 residues. CDR3 protein: CSVEGGAWGTGELFF. In nucleotides, the CDR3 is TGCAGCGTTGAAGGGGGGGCCTGGGGCACCGGGGAGCTGTTTTTT.

The chain has TRBV11-2 and TRBJ1-3; TRBD1 matches 7 bases. CDR1 is SGHAT and CDR2 is FQNNGV in the germline V gene. The CDR3 has 15 residues. V dropped 5 bases and J dropped 0; count of bases not matched to a gene: 4. The chain's CDR3 is CASSPGQFSGNTIYF. The DNA for the CDR3 is TGTGCCAGCAGCCCGGGACAGTTCTCTGGAAACACCATATATTTT.

The rearrangement uses TRBV27 and TRBJ2-2; 8 bases are shared with TRBD1. CDR3 length: 14 residues. Unmatched junction bases numbered 4, after V lost 6 bases and J lost 4 bases. CDR1 MNHEY and CDR2 SMNVEV come from the germline V gene (reference sequence). The CDR3 loop is CASSVRGPTGELFF. Here the CDR3 DNA reads TGTGCCAGCAGCGTCAGGGGGCCCACCGGGGAGCTGTTTTTT.

The V and J genes are TRBV15 and TRBJ1-2, with a possible D match to TRBD1 (5 bases). The germline CDR1 and CDR2 sequences are LNHNV and YYDKDF (reference sequence). CDR3 length equals 15 residues. The V end was cut by 5 bases, the J end by 4 bases, with 17 bases between. CDR3 DNA: TGTGCCACCAGCCGGAACCAGGGAATCTCCTATGGCTACACCTTC. Protein sequence: CATSRNQGISYGYTF.

The rearrangement uses TRBV6-1 and TRBJ2-3; weak D call: TRBD1 (5 bases). The V gene's germline CDR1 is MNHNS and CDR2 SASEGT. The CDR3 loop spans 14 amino acids. V lost 6 bases to trimming and J lost 1 base, with 11 bases between them. In DNA, the CDR3 is TGTGCCAGCAGCCAGGGTAGGGGCACAGATACGCAGTATTTT. Amino acids: CASSQGRGTDTQYF.

Notes on this clone: This same CDR3 is encoded by further DNA sequences in the sample. The rearrangement joins TRBV5-6 to TRBJ1-2; TRBD1 aligns across 10 bases. J lost 5 bases, V lost 4 bases, and 5 bases had no gene match. The CDR3 runs 14 residues. Germline-derived CDR1 and CDR2 are SGHDT and YYEEEE. Here the CDR3 reads CASSPGQGLYGYTF. CDR3 coding DNA: TGTGCCAGCAGCCCGGGACAGGGGCTTTATGGCTACACCTTC.

This chain joins TRBV11-3 and TRBJ2-1; no firm D call. The CDR3 is made up of 12 amino acids. CDR1 is SGHNT, CDR2 YENEEA, per germline. With 2 bases removed from V and 8 bases from J, the gap between germline ends came to 7 bases. The CDR3 sequence: CASSLKSHEQFF. The CDR3 DNA sequence: TGTGCCAGCAGCTTAAAATCTCATGAGCAGTTCTTC.

This chain connects TRBV12-5 to TRBJ2-1, with 9 bases aligning to TRBD1. The length of the CDR3 is 16 residues. After removal of 2 bases from V and 6 bases from J, the junction contained 8 bases not matched to a gene. Germline CDR1 reads LGHNT; CDR2 reads FRNRAP. Here the CDR3 reads CASGLYGTGYFNEQFF. The CDR3, as DNA: TGTGCTAGTGGTTTGTACGGGACAGGGTACTTCAATGAGCAGTTCTTC.

The chain recombines TRBV19 with TRBJ2-1; a possible D gene is TRBD2 (6 bases). V dropped 11 bases and J dropped 4 bases, with 15 bases sitting between them. The CDR3 is made up of 13 amino acids. Germline values: CDR1 LNHDA, CDR2 SQIVND (reference sequence). DNA of the CDR3: TGTGCCGCCAGGGCGGGAAATTACAATGAGCAGTTCTTC. Translation: CAARAGNYNEQFF.

CDR3 in DNA: TGTGCCAGCAGTGGGGGACTAGCGGGAGGTTACCACGAGCAGTACTTC. Protein product: CASSGGLAGGYHEQYF. The chain is built from TRBV28 and TRBJ2-7; 15 nucleotides align to TRBD2. The CDR3 spans 16 residues. The germline CDR1 and CDR2 sequences are MDHEN and SYDVKM. The V segment lost 5 bases and the J segment 5 bases; nucleotides outside the gene matches: 7.

This chain connects TRBV7-2 to TRBJ1-5; 10 nucleotides align to TRBD1. The CDR3 is 15 residues long. With 5 bases clipped from V and 5 bases from J, the junction kept 6 bases outside the gene matches. Germline V gene lookup returns CDR1 SGHTA and CDR2 FQGNSA. DNA of the CDR3: TGTGCCAGCAGCCCGACAGGGGGCGGCCATCAGCCCCAGCATTTT. Its protein is CASSPTGGGHQPQHF.